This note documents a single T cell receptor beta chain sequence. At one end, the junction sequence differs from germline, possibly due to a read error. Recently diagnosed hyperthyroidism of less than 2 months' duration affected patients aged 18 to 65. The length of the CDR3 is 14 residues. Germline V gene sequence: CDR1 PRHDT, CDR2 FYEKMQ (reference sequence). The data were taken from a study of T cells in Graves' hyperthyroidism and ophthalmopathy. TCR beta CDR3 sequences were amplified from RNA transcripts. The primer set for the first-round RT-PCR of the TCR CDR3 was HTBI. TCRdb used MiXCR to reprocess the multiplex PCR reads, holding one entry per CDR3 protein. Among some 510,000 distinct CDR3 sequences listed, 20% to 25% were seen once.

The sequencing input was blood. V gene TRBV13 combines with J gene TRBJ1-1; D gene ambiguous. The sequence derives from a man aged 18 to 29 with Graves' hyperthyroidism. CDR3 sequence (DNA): TGTGCCAGCGGCTTTGGTGTCTCGAACACTGAAGCTTTCTTT. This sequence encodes CASGFGVSNTEAFF.